The text below deals with one T cell receptor (beta chain). Measured with immunoSEQ multiplex PCR; TCRdb has only the in-frame clones, and not every one. This sample has several thousand clones, with approximately 73% found just once. The data were obtained in a study of OX40 agonist ivuxolimab in advanced cancers. Study information: In this trial design, patients received ivuxolimab intravenously at 0.01 to 10 mg/kg every 2 weeks. Patients treated during dose escalation were battling hepatocellular carcinoma, melanoma, renal cell or head and neck cancer. Past anti-PD-1, anti-PD-L1 or anti-CTLA-4 therapy was accepted, and roughly 38% had received some. The mean age was around 56 years, ranging from 23 to 79, with approximately 85% of participants male.

The CDR3 is 11 residues long. V lost 4 bases, J lost 9 bases, and 7 bases lay in between. Germline assignment: CDR1 SGHTA and CDR2 FQGNSA. The TCR sequence derives from an adult with an advanced solid tumor such as melanoma, head and neck, liver or kidney cancer. The chain links TRBV7-2 to TRBJ2-1, with no clear D. The material sequenced was CD4+ or CD8+ T cells sorted from blood, taken in a trial of the OX40 agonist ivuxolimab. CDR3 in DNA: TGTGCCAGCAGCTGGGGTAGTGAGCAGTTCTTC. Translation: CASSWGSEQFF.